The T cell receptor (beta chain) described here comes from a study of preoperative IRX-2 immunotherapy in early breast cancer. Germline V CDR1 and CDR2: MDHEN, SYDVKM. CDR3 size: 13 residues. Losses at the gene ends were 3 bases for V and 10 bases for J; bases not matched to a gene: 3. Profiling relied on immunoSEQ multiplex PCR, and the TCRdb table lists in-frame clones only, not all of them. In the table there are roughly 30,000 clones, 83% of which are singletons. Treatment indicated: preoperative locoregional IRX-2 cytokine immunotherapy. Preoperative locoregional IRX-2 cytokine immunotherapy was tested in the phase Ib source study.

The source was lymph node tissue, collected from a patient treated with IRX-2 immunotherapy. This TCR came from a human donor with breast cancer. The V gene is TRBV28, the J gene TRBJ2-1; 10 nucleotides match TRBD2. The CDR3 sequence is CASSLLTSGEQFF. The CDR3 region has the DNA TGTGCCAGCAGTTTGTTGACTAGCGGGGAGCAGTTCTTC.